This TCR beta chain was obtained from a study of blood T cell repertoires in COVID-19. Germline loops: CDR1 SGHTA, CDR2 FQGNSA. The CDR3 extends over 16 amino acids. Trimming shortened V by 4 bases and J by 3 bases, and 18 bases separated the two germline ends. This table comes from immunoSEQ multiplex PCR, and its TCRdb copy is limited to in-frame clones, with some not included. Here the sample spans approximately 150,000 clones, roughly nine tenths being singletons. The clonotype originates from a human donor with acute COVID-19. The donor label of this sample is uncertain. Sequenced input: PBMCs or T cells enriched from blood (not recorded which). V is TRBV7-2 and J is TRBJ1-2; no definite D call. CDR3 region: CASSSRGLALDYGYTF. The CDR3 bases are TGTGCCAGCAGCTCGAGAGGATTAGCTCTCGACTATGGCTACACCTTC.